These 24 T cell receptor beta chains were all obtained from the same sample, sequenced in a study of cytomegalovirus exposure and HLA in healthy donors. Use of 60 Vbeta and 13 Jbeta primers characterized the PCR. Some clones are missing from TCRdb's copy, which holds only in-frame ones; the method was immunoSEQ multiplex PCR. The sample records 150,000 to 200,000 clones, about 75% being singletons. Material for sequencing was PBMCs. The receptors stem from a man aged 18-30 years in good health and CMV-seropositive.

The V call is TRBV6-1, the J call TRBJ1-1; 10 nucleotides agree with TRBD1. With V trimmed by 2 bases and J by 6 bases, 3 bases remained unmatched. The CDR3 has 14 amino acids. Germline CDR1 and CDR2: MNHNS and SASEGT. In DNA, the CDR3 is TGTGCCAGCAGTGAAACGACAGGGGGCCCTGAAGCTTTCTTT. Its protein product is CASSETTGGPEAFF.

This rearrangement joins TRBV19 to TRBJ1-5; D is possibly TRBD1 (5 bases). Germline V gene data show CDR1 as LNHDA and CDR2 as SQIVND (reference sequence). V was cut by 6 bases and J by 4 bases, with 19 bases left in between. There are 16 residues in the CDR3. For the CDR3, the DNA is TGTGCCAGTAGATCGCGGCAGGGTGGTAGTAATCAGCCCCAGCATTTT. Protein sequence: CASRSRQGGSNQPQHF.

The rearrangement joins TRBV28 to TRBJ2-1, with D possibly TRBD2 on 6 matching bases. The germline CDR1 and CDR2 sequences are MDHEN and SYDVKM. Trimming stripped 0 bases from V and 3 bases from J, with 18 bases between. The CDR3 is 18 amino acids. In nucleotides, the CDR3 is TGTGCCAGCAGTTTATGGGACTACCACTCCCCTTACTACAATGAGCAGTTCTTC. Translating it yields CASSLWDYHSPYYNEQFF.

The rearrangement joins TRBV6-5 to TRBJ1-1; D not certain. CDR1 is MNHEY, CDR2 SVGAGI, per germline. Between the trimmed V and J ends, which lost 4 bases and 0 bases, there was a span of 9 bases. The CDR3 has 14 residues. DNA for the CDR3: TGTGCCAGCAGTTCCCCCTCCGTGAACACTGAAGCTTTCTTT. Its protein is CASSSPSVNTEAFF.

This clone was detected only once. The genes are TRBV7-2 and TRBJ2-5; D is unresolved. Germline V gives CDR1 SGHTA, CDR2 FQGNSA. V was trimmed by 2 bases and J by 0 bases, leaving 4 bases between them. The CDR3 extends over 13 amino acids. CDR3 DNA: TGTGCCAGCAGCTTATTAGACCAAGAGACCCAGTACTTC. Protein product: CASSLLDQETQYF.

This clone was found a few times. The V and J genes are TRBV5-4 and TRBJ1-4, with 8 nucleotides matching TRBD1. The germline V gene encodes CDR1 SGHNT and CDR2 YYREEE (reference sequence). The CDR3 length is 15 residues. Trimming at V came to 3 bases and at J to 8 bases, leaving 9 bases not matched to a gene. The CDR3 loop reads CASSSAPGGLEKLFF. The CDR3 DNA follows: TGTGCCAGCAGCTCCGCTCCAGGGGGCTTGGAAAAACTGTTTTTT.

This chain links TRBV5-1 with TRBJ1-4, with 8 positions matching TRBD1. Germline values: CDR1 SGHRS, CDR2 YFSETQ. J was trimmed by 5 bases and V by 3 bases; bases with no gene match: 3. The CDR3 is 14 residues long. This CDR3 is CASSWTGINEKLFF. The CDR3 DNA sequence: TGCGCCAGCAGCTGGACAGGGATAAATGAAAAACTGTTTTTT. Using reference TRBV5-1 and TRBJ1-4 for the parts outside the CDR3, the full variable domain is KAGVTQTPRYLIKTRGQQVTLSCSPISGHRSVSWYQQTPGQGLQFLFEYFSETQRNKGNFPGRFSGRQFSNSRSEMNVSTLELGDSALYLCASSWTGINEKLFFGSGTQLSVL.

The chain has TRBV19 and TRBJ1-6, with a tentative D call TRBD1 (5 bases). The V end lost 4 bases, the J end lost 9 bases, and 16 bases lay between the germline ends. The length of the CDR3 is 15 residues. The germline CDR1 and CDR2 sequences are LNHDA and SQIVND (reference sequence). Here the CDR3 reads CASSSGARGISPLHF. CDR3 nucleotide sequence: TGTGCCAGTAGTAGTGGTGCCCGGGGGATTTCACCCCTCCACTTT.

The CDR3 loop reads CAWSRDRGNTQYF. DNA for the CDR3: TGTGCCTGGAGTCGGGACAGGGGAAATACCCAGTACTTC. The chain has TRBV30 and TRBJ2-5; 10 bases agree with TRBD1. V gave up 2 bases and J gave up 8 bases; unmatched junction bases: 5. The CDR3 is 13 residues long. Germline CDR1 and CDR2: GTSNPN and SVGIG (reference sequence).

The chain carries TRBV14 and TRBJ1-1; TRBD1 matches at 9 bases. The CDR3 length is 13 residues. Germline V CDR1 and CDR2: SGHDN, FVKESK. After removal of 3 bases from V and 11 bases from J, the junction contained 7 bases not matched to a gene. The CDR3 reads CASSQSGTGHAFF. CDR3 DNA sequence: TGTGCCAGCAGCCAGTCGGGGACAGGGCATGCTTTCTTT.

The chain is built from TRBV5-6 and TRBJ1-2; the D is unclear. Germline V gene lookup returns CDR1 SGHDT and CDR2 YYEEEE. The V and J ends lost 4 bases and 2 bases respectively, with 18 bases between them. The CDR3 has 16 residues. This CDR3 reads CASSQSQARPNYGYTF. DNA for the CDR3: TGTGCCAGCAGCCAAAGCCAGGCCCGACCGAACTATGGCTACACCTTC.

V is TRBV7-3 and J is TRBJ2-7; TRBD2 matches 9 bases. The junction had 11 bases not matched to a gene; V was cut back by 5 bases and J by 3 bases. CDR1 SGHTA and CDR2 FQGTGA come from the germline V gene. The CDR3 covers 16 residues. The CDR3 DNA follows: TGTGCCAGCAGCCCCATCAAGCGGGGGGCCCGCTACGAGCAGTACGTC. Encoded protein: CASSPIKRGARYEQYV.

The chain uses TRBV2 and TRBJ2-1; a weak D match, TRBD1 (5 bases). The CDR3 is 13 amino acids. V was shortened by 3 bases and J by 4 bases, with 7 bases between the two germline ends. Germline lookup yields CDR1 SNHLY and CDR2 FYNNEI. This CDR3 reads CASSEGPYNEQFF. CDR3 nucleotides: TGTGCCAGCAGTGAGGGGCCATACAATGAGCAGTTCTTC.

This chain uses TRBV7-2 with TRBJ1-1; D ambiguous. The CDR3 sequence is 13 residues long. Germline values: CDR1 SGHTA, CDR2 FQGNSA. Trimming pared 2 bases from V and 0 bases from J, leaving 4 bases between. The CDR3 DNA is TGTGCCAGCAGCTTAACAGTGAACACTGAAGCTTTCTTT. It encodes CASSLTVNTEAFF.

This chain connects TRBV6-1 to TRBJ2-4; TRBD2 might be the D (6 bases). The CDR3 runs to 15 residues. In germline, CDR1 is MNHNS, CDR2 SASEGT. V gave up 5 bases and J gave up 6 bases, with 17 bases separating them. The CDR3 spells CASSQTALGGNIQYF. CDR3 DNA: TGTGCCAGCAGTCAGACAGCCCTGGGAGGAAACATTCAGTACTTC.

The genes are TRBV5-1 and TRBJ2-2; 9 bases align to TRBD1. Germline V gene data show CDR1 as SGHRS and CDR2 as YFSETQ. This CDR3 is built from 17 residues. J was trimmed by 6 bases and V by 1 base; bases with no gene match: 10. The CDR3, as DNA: TGCGCCAGCAGCTTGCGGGCGACAGGGGGTAGCGCCGGGGAGCTGTTTTTT. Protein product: CASSLRATGGSAGELFF.

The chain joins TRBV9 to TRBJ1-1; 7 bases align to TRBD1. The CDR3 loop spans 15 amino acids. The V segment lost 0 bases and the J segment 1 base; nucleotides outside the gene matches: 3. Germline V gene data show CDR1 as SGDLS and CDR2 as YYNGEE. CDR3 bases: TGTGCCAGCAGCGTAGGAAGACAGGGGAACACTGAAGCTTTCTTT. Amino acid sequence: CASSVGRQGNTEAFF.

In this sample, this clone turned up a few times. The CDR3: CASSLGGDHRNTQYF. The DNA of the CDR3 is TGTGCCAGCAGCCTGGGGGGGGATCATCGAAATACGCAGTATTTT. The rearrangement uses TRBV7-2 and TRBJ2-3; TRBD2 agrees at 7 bases. V was pared by 5 bases and J by 7 bases, with 12 bases of the junction left unmatched. The CDR3 is made up of 15 amino acids. In germline, CDR1 is SGHTA, CDR2 FQGNSA.

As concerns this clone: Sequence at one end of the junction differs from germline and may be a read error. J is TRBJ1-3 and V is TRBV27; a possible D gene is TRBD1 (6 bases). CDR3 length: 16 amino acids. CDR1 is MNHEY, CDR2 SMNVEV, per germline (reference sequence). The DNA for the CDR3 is TGTGCCAGCAGTCTATCAGGGGCCTTCTCTGGAAACACCATATATTTT. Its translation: CASSLSGAFSGNTIYF.

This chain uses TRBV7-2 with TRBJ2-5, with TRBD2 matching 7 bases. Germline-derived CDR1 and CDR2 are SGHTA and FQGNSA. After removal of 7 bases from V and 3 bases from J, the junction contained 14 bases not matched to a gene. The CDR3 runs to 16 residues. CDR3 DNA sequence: TGTGCCAGCACGGTTGGGGGGGGGACTTCAAAAGAGACCCAGTACTTC. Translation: CASTVGGGTSKETQYF.

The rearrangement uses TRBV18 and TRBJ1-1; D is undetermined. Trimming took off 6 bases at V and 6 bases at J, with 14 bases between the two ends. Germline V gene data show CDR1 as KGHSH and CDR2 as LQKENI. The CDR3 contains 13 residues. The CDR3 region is CASSAIVRAEAFF. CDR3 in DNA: TGTGCCAGCTCCGCAATAGTCCGGGCTGAAGCTTTCTTT.

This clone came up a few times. The CDR3 region has the DNA TGTGCCAGCAGCCAAGGGGACAGGGAAGAATGGGGCAATCAGCCCCAGCATTTT. As protein: CASSQGDREEWGNQPQHF. This sequence joins TRBV4-2 and TRBJ1-5; 9 positions match TRBD1. The CDR3 totals 18 residues. The germline V gene encodes CDR1 LGHNA and CDR2 YNFKEQ. Trimming at V came to 1 base and at J to 2 bases, leaving 9 bases not matched to a gene.

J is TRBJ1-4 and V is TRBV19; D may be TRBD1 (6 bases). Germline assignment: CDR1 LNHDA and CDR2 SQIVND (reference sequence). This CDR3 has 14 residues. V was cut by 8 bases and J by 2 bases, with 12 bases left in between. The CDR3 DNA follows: TGTGCCAGTCGACGGCAGGGGACTAATGAAAAACTGTTTTTT. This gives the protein CASRRQGTNEKLFF.

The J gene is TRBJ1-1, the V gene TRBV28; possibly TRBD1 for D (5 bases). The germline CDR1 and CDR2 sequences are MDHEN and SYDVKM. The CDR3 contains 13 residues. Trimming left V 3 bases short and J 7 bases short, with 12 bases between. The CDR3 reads CASSFAGIGEAFF. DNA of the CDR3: TGTGCCAGCAGTTTTGCAGGGATAGGTGAAGCTTTCTTT.